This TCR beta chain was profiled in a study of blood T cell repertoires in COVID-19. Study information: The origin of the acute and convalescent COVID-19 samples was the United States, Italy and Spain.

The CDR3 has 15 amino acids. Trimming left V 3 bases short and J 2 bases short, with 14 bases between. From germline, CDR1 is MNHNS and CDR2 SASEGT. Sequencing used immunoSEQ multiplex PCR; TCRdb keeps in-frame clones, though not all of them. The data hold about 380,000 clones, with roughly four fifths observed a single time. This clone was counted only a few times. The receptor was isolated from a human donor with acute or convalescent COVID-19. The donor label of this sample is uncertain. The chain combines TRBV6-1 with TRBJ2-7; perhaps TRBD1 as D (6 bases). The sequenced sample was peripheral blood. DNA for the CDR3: TGTGCCAGCAGTGATAGGGGGAGCCCTGCCTACGAGCAGTACTTC. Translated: CASSDRGSPAYEQYF.